The 25 T cell receptor beta chains below come from one sample, sequenced in a study of T cell responses to AZD1222 COVID-19 vaccine. Using immunoSEQ multiplex PCR, the repertoire was profiled, and TCRdb retains in-frame clones only, with some absent. The sample consists of some 200,000 clones, around 94% of them appearing once. The source was peripheral blood, collected 28 days after the second dose of the MenACWY control vaccine. The receptor set was obtained from an adult who received the MenACWY meningococcal vaccine as a control.

The chain links TRBV15 to TRBJ1-6; no clear D. The CDR3 extends over 17 amino acids. The germline gives CDR1 LNHNV, CDR2 YYDKDF (reference sequence). Between the trimmed V and J ends, which lost 3 bases and 8 bases, there was a span of 20 bases. CDR3 in amino acids: CATSRSILRVQDSPLHF. CDR3 DNA: TGTGCCACCAGCAGGTCAATATTAAGGGTTCAGGATTCACCCCTCCACTTT. Complete variable domain (other parts from reference TRBV15 and TRBJ1-6): DAMVIQNPRYQVTQFGKPVTLSCSQTLNHNVMYWYQQKSSQAPKLLFHYYDKDFNNEADTPDNFQSRRPNTSFCFLDIRSPGLGDTAMYLCATSRSILRVQDSPLHFGNGTRLTVT.

The chain couples TRBV18 to TRBJ2-3, with D possibly being TRBD1 or TRBD2 (5 bases each). The V end lost 3 bases, the J end lost 4 bases, and 8 bases lay between the germline ends. The CDR3 is 13 amino acids. The germline gives CDR1 KGHSH, CDR2 LQKENI. The CDR3 loop is CASSPRGPDTQYF. The CDR3 nucleotides are TGTGCCAGCTCACCTCGGGGCCCAGATACGCAGTATTTT.

This rearrangement joins TRBV19 to TRBJ2-3; 16 bases agree with TRBD2. Germline V gene data show CDR1 as LNHDA and CDR2 as SQIVND (reference sequence). The CDR3 is made up of 19 amino acids. With 6 bases clipped from V and 1 base from J, the junction kept 10 bases outside the gene matches. In DNA, the CDR3 is TGTGCCAGTAGAGGGACTAGCGGGAGGGCCGATGAACGCACAGATACGCAGTATTTT. It specifies CASRGTSGRADERTDTQYF. The full variable domain, completed using reference TRBV19 and TRBJ2-3, is DGGITQSPKYLFRKEGQNVTLSCEQNLNHDAMYWYRQDPGQGLRLIYYSQIVNDFQKGDIAEGYSVSREKKESFPLTVTSAQKNPTAFYLCASRGTSGRADERTDTQYFGPGTRLTVL.

The CDR3 sequence is CASSQPGTSGRAAQFF. CDR3 sequence (DNA): TGTGCCAGCAGCCAACCCGGGACTAGCGGGAGGGCCGCCCAGTTCTTC. V gene TRBV3-1 (or the pseudogene TRBV3-2) combines with J gene TRBJ2-1; 16 nucleotides line up with TRBD2. The germline gives CDR1 LGHDT, CDR2 YNNKEL (reference sequence). J lost 13 bases, V lost 2 bases, and 8 bases had no gene match. This CDR3 contains 16 residues.

This rearrangement joins TRBV3-1 (or the pseudogene TRBV3-2) to TRBJ2-5, with D hard to call. CDR1 is LGHDT and CDR2 is YNNKEL in the germline V gene (reference sequence). Trimming stripped 0 bases from V and 4 bases from J, with 6 bases between. The CDR3 consists of 13 residues. This chain's CDR3 is CASSQEGSETQYF. CDR3 sequence (DNA): TGTGCCAGCAGCCAAGAAGGGTCAGAGACCCAGTACTTC.

The rearrangement links TRBV19 to TRBJ2-2, with 7 bases identical to TRBD1. Germline lookup yields CDR1 LNHDA and CDR2 SQIVND (reference sequence). With 7 bases clipped from V and 0 bases from J, the junction kept 5 bases outside the gene matches. This CDR3 contains 15 residues. The CDR3 DNA reads as TGTGCCAGTACCAAGGACAGGCCGAACACCGGGGAGCTGTTTTTT. Amino acids: CASTKDRPNTGELFF.

The chain links TRBV14 to TRBJ2-3; tentative D call: TRBD2 (5 bases). The germline V gene encodes CDR1 SGHDN and CDR2 FVKESK. Trimming stripped 0 bases from V and 0 bases from J, with 10 bases between. This CDR3 region has 16 residues. The CDR3: CASSQEARASTDTQYF. As DNA, the CDR3 is TGTGCCAGCAGCCAAGAGGCGCGGGCCAGCACAGATACGCAGTATTTT.

Only a few counts were recorded for this clone. The chain is built from TRBV6-4 and TRBJ2-2, with D maybe TRBD1 (6 bases). This CDR3 contains 13 residues. Trimming took off 6 bases at V and 6 bases at J, with 11 bases between the two ends. Germline loops: CDR1 MRHNA, CDR2 SNTAGT. In DNA form, the CDR3 reads TGTGCCAGCAGACAGGGTGAGGCCGGGGAGCTGTTTTTT. This gives the protein CASRQGEAGELFF.

This clone was observed a single time. The V gene is TRBV6-1, the J gene TRBJ1-1; D is ambiguous. Trimming removed 1 base at V and 7 bases at J, with 16 bases between. The CDR3 has 15 residues. Germline CDR1 is MNHNS and CDR2 is SASEGT. The CDR3 here is CASSEGSRPRGEAFF. The CDR3 nucleotides read TGTGCCAGCAGTGAAGGGTCCCGGCCCCGTGGTGAAGCTTTCTTT.

This clone was counted between two and nine times. The rearrangement joins TRBV6-2 or TRBV6-3 to TRBJ1-5; weak D call: TRBD1 (6 bases). The CDR3 is 16 residues long. Germline V gene data show CDR1 as MNHEY and CDR2 as SVGEGT. V lost 6 bases to trimming and J lost 6 bases, with 21 bases between them. The CDR3 loop reads CASSSHEPQGTQPQHF. CDR3 sequence (DNA): TGTGCCAGCAGCTCTCATGAACCACAGGGAACTCAGCCCCAGCATTTT.

The chain employs TRBV6-5 and TRBJ2-7; 7 bases align to TRBD2. From germline, CDR1 is MNHEY and CDR2 SVGAGI. The CDR3 length is 15 residues. V lost 6 bases to trimming and J lost 2 bases; unmatched junction nucleotides: 10. The CDR3 region has the DNA TGTGCCAGCAGCTATCCTAGCGGCATAACCTACGAGCAGTACTTC. Translation: CASSYPSGITYEQYF.

The genes are TRBV6-5 and TRBJ1-2, with D perhaps matching TRBD1 (5 bases). Per germline, CDR1 MNHEY and CDR2 SVGAGI. V was clipped by 0 bases and J by 7 bases, with 15 bases between them. This CDR3 region has 15 residues. The CDR3, as DNA: TGTGCCAGCAGTTACTCGAGCTCGGGGCCGGGTGGCTACACCTTC. Translating it yields CASSYSSSGPGGYTF.

CDR3 sequence (DNA): TGTGCCTGGAGTGTACCGGACGGCCTACGTTTGATATATTTT. It codes for CAWSVPDGLRLIYF. J is TRBJ1-3 and V is TRBV30; D is unclear. The CDR3 length is 14 residues. Looked up from germline, CDR1 is GTSNPN and CDR2 is SVGIG (reference sequence). The V end lost 0 bases, the J end lost 13 bases, and 19 bases lay between the germline ends. The variable domain in full, completed from reference TRBV30 and TRBJ1-3, reads SQTIHQWPATLVQPVGSPLSLECTVEGTSNPNLYWYRQAAGRGLQLLFYSVGIGQISSEVPQNLSASRPQDRQFILSSKKLLLSDSGFYLCAWSVPDGLRLIYFGEGSWLTVV.

V is TRBV19 and J is TRBJ1-2; TRBD1 matches 7 bases. Germline values: CDR1 LNHDA, CDR2 SQIVND (reference sequence). Unmatched junction bases numbered 18, after V lost 6 bases and J lost 8 bases. This CDR3 region has 16 residues. The CDR3, as DNA: TGTGCCAGTAGCGACGGACAGGTAGTCAAAGGAGGGGGCTACACCTTC. It codes for CASSDGQVVKGGGYTF.

The J gene is TRBJ1-2, the V gene TRBV28; D not resolved. This CDR3 spans 16 amino acids. The V and J ends lost 6 bases and 4 bases respectively, with 21 bases between them. CDR1 and CDR2 (germline): MDHEN, SYDVKM. This chain's CDR3 is CASRRLGGVELYGYTF. CDR3 sequence (DNA): TGTGCCAGCAGGCGCCTAGGTGGGGTGGAGCTCTATGGCTACACCTTC.

The chain recombines TRBV27 with TRBJ1-6, with 7 nucleotides matching TRBD1. The CDR3 contains 16 residues. CDR1 is MNHEY and CDR2 is SMNVEV in the germline V gene (reference sequence). The J segment lost 7 bases and the V segment lost 2 bases, leaving 8 bases of the junction unmatched. CDR3 DNA sequence: TGTGCCAGCAGTTTAGCTCAGGGGGGCATGAATTCACCCCTCCACTTT. It specifies CASSLAQGGMNSPLHF.

The chain employs TRBV7-2 and TRBJ2-3; a weak D match, TRBD1 (6 bases). CDR1 is SGHTA and CDR2 is FQGNSA in the germline V gene. V was pared by 5 bases and J by 0 bases, with 12 bases between. This CDR3 comprises 15 residues. The CDR3 sequence is CASSARTVSTDTQYF. In DNA, the CDR3 is TGTGCCAGCAGCGCTCGGACAGTTAGCACAGATACGCAGTATTTT.

The V call is TRBV11-3, the J call TRBJ2-1, with a tentative D call TRBD1 (5 bases). Germline V gene lookup returns CDR1 SGHNT and CDR2 YENEEA. The CDR3 sequence is 11 residues long. Deletions cut 6 bases from V and 7 bases from J, with 7 bases between. The CDR3 region is CASRGRNEQFF. CDR3 DNA sequence: TGTGCCAGCAGGGGGCGTAATGAGCAGTTCTTC.

The gene calls are TRBV21-1 and TRBJ2-7; the table names TRBD2, a call not compared with the DNA. TRBV21-1 is recorded as a pseudogene. The CDR3 totals 11 residues. The CDR3 DNA reads TGTGCCAGCATCAACCCTAGGAAGCAGTACTTC. Translation: CASINPRKQYF.

J is TRBJ2-5 and V is TRBV20-1, with D unresolved. The CDR3 has 11 amino acids. Germline V gene sequence: CDR1 DFQATT, CDR2 SNEGSKA (reference sequence). V was cut by 6 bases and J by 4 bases, with 9 bases left in between. The CDR3 DNA is TGCAGTGCCCTAGATGCAGAGACCCAGTACTTC. Encoded protein: CSALDAETQYF.

The rearrangement links TRBV30 to TRBJ1-5, with D unclear. Per the germline V gene, CDR1 is GTSNPN and CDR2 is SVGIG (reference sequence). V gave up 3 bases and J gave up 2 bases, with 11 bases separating them. There are 14 residues in the CDR3. The CDR3 DNA reads as TGTGCCTGGAGGGGTCCTTTGGGCAATCAGCCCCAGCATTTT. It translates to CAWRGPLGNQPQHF.

This chain links TRBV3-1 (or the pseudogene TRBV3-2) with TRBJ2-3, with 8 positions matching TRBD2. The CDR3 has 18 residues. The V gene end was trimmed by 3 bases and the J gene end by 6 bases; junction bases not matched to a gene: 17. CDR1 is LGHDT, CDR2 YNNKEL, per germline (reference sequence). The CDR3 coding sequence is TGTGCCAGCAGCCAGGTTCCAAATAGCGGGGTCAAAAGGGATACGCAGTATTTT. As protein: CASSQVPNSGVKRDTQYF.

This rearrangement joins TRBV29-1 to TRBJ1-1; 10 nucleotides match TRBD1. CDR1 and CDR2 from the germline V gene are SQVTM and ANQGSEA. The CDR3 has 14 amino acids. V was pared by 4 bases and J by 10 bases, with 12 bases of the junction left unmatched. The DNA of the CDR3 is TGCAGCGTTGTAGGACAGGGGGGCCTTGTGAGAGCTTTCTTT. This codes for CSVVGQGGLVRAFF.

The V call is TRBV6-5, the J call TRBJ2-7; D might be TRBD2 (6 bases). Looked up from germline, CDR1 is MNHEY and CDR2 is SVGAGI. V lost 0 bases, J lost 0 bases, and 12 bases lay in between. The CDR3 covers 16 residues. CDR3: CASSYSMLASSYEQYF. The CDR3 DNA follows: TGTGCCAGCAGTTACTCGATGCTAGCGAGCTCCTACGAGCAGTACTTC.

This rearrangement joins TRBV7-2 to TRBJ1-6; a possible D gene is TRBD1 (6 bases). V was shortened by 3 bases and J by 9 bases, with 15 bases between the two germline ends. The CDR3 covers 15 residues. Germline CDR1 is SGHTA and CDR2 is FQGNSA. CDR3 sequence: CASSFRQGSGSPLHF. The CDR3 DNA sequence: TGTGCCAGCAGCTTTAGGCAGGGGTCGGGTTCACCCCTCCACTTT.